This T cell receptor (beta chain) was found in a study of T cells in Graves' hyperthyroidism and ophthalmopathy (dated by TCRdb to 2018 to 2020). In terms of the full investigation: Peripheral blood samples were taken at initial diagnosis, before any treatment was given. An independent validation cohort of around 19 hyperthyroidism patients and 17 patients who later progressed to ophthalmopathy tested prospective prediction of ophthalmopathy. After sampling, hyperthyroidism patients received methimazole starting at 30 mg daily, and ophthalmopathy patients received high-dose intravenous methylprednisolone. In about six Graves' hyperthyroidism patients, the study also compared T-cell repertoires from thyroid tissue with T-cell repertoires from blood. The 95 to 100 discovery patients were divided at random into training and test sets in a 7:3 ratio. The paper reports TCR Vbeta CDR3 sequencing of fewer than 150 peripheral blood samples: approximately 43 ophthalmopathy, roughly 80 hyperthyroidism and 17 progressor patients. A discovery cohort of approximately 97 patients, approximately 45 with Graves' ophthalmopathy and about 58 with stable Graves' hyperthyroidism, was used to find distinguishing TCR V-J signatures.

At least ten counts were recorded for this clonotype. Which antigen it targets is not known. The input lacks base qualities; no much larger clone sits a single base away. Overall study results and their limits: Most expanded thyroid clonotypes (frequency above 0.001) were also detected in blood, a finding suggesting that blood repertoires may reflect thyroid immune responses. In validation, the model predicted progression to ophthalmopathy a median of 6.5 months before onset, with approximately 70% sensitivity and about 72% specificity. Sample size was not statistically predetermined, and blinding of investigators to group allocation was not performed. In cross-validation, a model built on a 13 V-J signature told ophthalmopathy apart from stable hyperthyroidism with 85% to 90% sensitivity and about 81% specificity, and in testing the same model reached 80%/75%.

Ophthalmopathy patients had moderately to severely active disease, with a Clinical Activity Score of 3 or more, a NOSPECS grade of 4 or more, and a disease duration of less than 3 months. Exclusion was applied to patients with uncontrolled infections, other autoimmune diseases, pregnancy or lactation. Clinical symptoms, serum thyroxine and TRAb, thyroid ultrasound, and orbital computed tomography formed the basis for the diagnoses. Ficoll-Paque density gradient centrifugation was used to isolate PBMCs from 10 ml of fresh peripheral blood. Total RNA was extracted using Trizol reagent, and RNA quality was assessed on an Agilent 2100 Bioanalyzer. For CDR1 and CDR2, the germline V gene (reference sequence) lists DFQATT and SNEGSKA. V ends up 0 bases short and J 8 bases short, with an unmatched junction base count of 10. The CDR3 runs 17 amino acids, cysteine and phenylalanine included. Only the CDR3 part of the read is kept: 51 bases, read in frame from the first base.

Amplification of TCR beta CDR3 regions was carried out from RNA transcripts. For the first round of RT-PCR on the TCR CDR3, the HTBI primer set was used together with the Qiagen OneStep RT-PCR kit. A second multiplex PCR round built the libraries, followed by size selection and purification. Libraries were sequenced paired-end with 100 bp reads on an Illumina HiSeq2000. As for the authors' bioinformatics: SOAPnuke was used to process the raw data, removing reads that contained adapters or uncalled bases, had a mean Phred below 15, or lacked an exact match to the constant primer or identifier. COPE v1.2.5 was used to merge the high-quality paired reads, and each unique nucleotide sequence was defined as a clonotype. Clonotypes were aligned to IMGT TRBV, TRBD and TRBJ reference segments using MiTCR v1.1. Analysis was restricted to V-J combinations with a frequency above 0.0001, which covered roughly 99% of repertoires. The TCS score was defined as the ratio of F50 (clonal expansion) to E x V (chaos), calculated using BLOSUM62-based TCRdist between CDR3 peptides within each V-J. Welch's t-statistics and random forest reduced approximately 520 V-J features to 10 to 15, which were used in a naive Bayes classifier (R e1071). In TCRdb, the public reads were trimmed at Q25 with fastp and aligned with MiXCR, with productive beta chains retained. Rows matching on CDR3 protein sequence are summarized as one entry with the most common DNA and genes. The V and J calls and clone size are TCRdb's, not the authors'. The sample contains approximately 620,000 distinct CDR3 sequences, roughly 16% of them found a single time. Jointly, the top ten make up roughly 3% of the sample.

The chain uses TRBV20-1 and TRBJ2-1, with TRBD2 identical over 13 junction bases. This TCR was recovered from a woman in her thirties or forties with Graves' ophthalmopathy. Sample: blood. The CDR3 region has the sequence CSARDLGLAGVFDEQFF. The DNA sequence is given as TGCAGTGCTAGAGATCTCGGACTAGCGGGAGTATTCGATGAGCAGTTCTTC.